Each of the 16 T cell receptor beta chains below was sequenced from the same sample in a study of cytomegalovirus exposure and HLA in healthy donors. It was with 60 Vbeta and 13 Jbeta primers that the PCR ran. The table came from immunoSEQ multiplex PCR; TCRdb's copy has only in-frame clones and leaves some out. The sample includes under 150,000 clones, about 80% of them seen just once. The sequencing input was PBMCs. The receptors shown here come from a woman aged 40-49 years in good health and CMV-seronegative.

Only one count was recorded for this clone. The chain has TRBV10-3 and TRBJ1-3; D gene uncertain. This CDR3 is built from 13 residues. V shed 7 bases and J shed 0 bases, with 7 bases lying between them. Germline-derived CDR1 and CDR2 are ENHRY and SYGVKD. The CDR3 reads CAITPGSGNTIYF. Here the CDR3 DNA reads TGTGCCATCACTCCAGGCTCTGGAAACACCATATATTTT.

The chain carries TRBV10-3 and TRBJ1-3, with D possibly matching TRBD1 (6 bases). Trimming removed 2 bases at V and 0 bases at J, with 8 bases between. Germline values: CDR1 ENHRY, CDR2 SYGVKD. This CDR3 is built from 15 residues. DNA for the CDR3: TGTGCCATCAGTGAGGGGGACATCTCTGGAAACACCATATATTTT. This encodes CAISEGDISGNTIYF.

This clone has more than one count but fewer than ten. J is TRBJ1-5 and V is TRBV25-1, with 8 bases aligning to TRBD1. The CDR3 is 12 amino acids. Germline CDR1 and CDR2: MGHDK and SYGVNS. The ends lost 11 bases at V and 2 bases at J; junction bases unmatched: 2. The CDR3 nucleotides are TGTGCCTCACAGGGGGGCAATCAGCCCCAGCATTTT. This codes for CASQGGNQPQHF.

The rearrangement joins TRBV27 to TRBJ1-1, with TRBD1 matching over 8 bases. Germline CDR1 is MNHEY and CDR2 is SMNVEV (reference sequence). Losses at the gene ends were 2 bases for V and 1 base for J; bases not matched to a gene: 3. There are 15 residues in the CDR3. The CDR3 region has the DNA TGTGCCAGCAGTTTAAGGACAGGGTGGAACACTGAAGCTTTCTTT. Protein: CASSLRTGWNTEAFF.

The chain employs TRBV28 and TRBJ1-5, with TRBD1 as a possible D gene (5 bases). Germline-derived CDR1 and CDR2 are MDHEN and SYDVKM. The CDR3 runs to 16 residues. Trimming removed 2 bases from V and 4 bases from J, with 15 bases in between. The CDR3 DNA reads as TGTGCCAGCAGTTTAGGGGGTCTAGCGGGTAATCAGCCCCAGCATTTT. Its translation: CASSLGGLAGNQPQHF.

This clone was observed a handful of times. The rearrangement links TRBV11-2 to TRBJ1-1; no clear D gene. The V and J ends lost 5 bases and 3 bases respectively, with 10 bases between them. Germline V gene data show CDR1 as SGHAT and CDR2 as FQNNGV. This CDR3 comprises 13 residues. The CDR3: CASSPTVDTEAFF. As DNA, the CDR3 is TGTGCCAGCAGCCCCACGGTAGACACTGAAGCTTTCTTT.

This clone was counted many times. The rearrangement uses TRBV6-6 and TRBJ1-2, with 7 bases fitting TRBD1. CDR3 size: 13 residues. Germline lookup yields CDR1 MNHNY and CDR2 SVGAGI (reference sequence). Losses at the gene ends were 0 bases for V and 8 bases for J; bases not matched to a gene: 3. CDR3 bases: TGTGCCAGCAGTTACTCCGACAGGGACGGCTACACCTTC. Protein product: CASSYSDRDGYTF.

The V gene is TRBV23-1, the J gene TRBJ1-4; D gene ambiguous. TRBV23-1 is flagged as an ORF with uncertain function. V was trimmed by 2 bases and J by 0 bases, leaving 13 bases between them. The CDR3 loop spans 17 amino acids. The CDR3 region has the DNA TGCGCCAGCAGTCAAAAACGTTGCCAGGCAACTAATGAAAAACTGTTTTTT. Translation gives CASSQKRCQATNEKLFF.

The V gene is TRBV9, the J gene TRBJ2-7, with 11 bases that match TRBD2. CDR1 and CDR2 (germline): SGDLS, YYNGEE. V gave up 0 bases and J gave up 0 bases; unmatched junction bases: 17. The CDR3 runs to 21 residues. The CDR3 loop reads CASSVEGQGLPGTSGSYEQYF. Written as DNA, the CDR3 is TGTGCCAGCAGCGTAGAGGGACAGGGTTTGCCCGGGACTAGCGGCTCCTACGAGCAGTACTTC.

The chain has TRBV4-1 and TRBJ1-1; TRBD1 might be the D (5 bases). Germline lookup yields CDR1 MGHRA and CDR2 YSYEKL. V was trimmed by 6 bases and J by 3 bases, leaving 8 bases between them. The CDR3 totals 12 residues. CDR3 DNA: TGCGCCAGCAGGCAGGGTTACACTGAAGCTTTCTTT. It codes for CASRQGYTEAFF.

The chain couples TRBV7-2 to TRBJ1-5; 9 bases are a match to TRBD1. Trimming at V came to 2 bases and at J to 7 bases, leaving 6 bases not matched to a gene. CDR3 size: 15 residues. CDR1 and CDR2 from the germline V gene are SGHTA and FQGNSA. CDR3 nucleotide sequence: TGTGCCAGCAGCTTACTACAGGGGGCCGGACAGCCCCAGCATTTT. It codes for CASSLLQGAGQPQHF.

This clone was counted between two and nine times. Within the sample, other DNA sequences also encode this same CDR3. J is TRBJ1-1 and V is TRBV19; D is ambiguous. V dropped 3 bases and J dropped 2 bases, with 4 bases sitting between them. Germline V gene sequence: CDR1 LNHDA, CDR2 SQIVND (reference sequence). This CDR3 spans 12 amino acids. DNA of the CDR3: TGTGCCAGTAGTATCGGTAACACTGAAGCTTTCTTT. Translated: CASSIGNTEAFF.

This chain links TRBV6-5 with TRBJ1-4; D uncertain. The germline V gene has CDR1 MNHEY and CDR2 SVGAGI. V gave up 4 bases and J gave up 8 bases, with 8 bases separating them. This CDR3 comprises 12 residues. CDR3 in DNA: TGTGCCAGCAGTTTTCTGGGCGAAAAACTGTTTTTT. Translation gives CASSFLGEKLFF.

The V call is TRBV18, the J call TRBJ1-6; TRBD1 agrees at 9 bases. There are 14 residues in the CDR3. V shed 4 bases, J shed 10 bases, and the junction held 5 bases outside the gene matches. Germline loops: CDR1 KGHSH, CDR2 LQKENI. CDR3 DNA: TGTGCCAGCTCACTCCGGGACAGGGTCTCACCCCTCCACTTT. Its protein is CASSLRDRVSPLHF.

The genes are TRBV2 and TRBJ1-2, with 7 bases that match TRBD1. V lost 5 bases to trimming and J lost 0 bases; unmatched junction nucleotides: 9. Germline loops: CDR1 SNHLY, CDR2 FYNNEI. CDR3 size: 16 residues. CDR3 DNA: TGTGCCAGCAGTTCCGACAGGGCCTCAGCTAACTATGGCTACACCTTC. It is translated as CASSSDRASANYGYTF. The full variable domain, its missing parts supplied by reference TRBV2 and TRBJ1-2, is EPEVTQTPSHQVTQMGQEVILRCVPISNHLYFYWYRQILGQKVEFLVSFYNNEISEKSEIFDDQFSVERPDGSNFTLKIRSTKLEDSAMYFCASSSDRASANYGYTFGSGTRLTVV.

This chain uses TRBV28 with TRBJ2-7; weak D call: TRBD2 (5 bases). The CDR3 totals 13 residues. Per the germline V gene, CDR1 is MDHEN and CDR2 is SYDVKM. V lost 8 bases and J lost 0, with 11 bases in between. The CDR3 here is CASGEWLSYEQYF. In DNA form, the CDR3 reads TGTGCCAGCGGGGAGTGGCTCTCCTACGAGCAGTACTTC.